The source of this TCR beta chain is a study of T cells in Graves' hyperthyroidism and ophthalmopathy. The junction had 7 bases not matched to a gene; V was cut back by 1 base and J by 5 bases. The CDR3 is 16 amino acids. The germline CDR1 and CDR2 sequences are LNHNV and YYDKDF (reference sequence). On the basis of clinical symptoms, serum thyroxine and TRAb, thyroid ultrasound and orbital computed tomography, diagnoses were made. This clonotype appeared once. TCR beta CDR3 regions were amplified from RNA transcripts. The HTBI primer set drove a first-round RT-PCR of the TCR CDR3. A single record per CDR3 protein comes from TCRdb applying MiXCR to the multiplex PCR reads. The repertoire holds 550,000 to 700,000 distinct CDR3 sequences, with approximately 44% as singletons.

The source of this sequence is an adult woman with Graves' disease, either hyperthyroidism or ophthalmopathy (not recorded which). J is TRBJ2-2 and V is TRBV15, with 7 positions matching TRBD2. The sequenced material came from peripheral blood or thyroid tissue (not recorded which). DNA of the CDR3: TGTGCCACCAGCAGAGTTGCCCGGGAGGTGACCGGGGAGCTGTTTTTT. Protein sequence: CATSRVAREVTGELFF.